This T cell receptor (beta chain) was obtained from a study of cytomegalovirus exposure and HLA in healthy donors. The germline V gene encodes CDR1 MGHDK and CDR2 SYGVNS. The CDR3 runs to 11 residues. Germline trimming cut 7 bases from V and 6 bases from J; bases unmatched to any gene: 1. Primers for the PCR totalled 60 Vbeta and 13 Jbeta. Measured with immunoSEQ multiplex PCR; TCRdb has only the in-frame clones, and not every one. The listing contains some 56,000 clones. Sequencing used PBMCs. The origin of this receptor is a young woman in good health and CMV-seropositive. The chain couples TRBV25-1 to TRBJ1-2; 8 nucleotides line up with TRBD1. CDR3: CASTGGDGYTF. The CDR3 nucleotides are TGTGCCAGCACAGGGGGCGATGGCTACACCTTC.